Shown below are 16 T cell receptor beta chains from a single sample sequenced in a study of cytomegalovirus exposure and HLA in healthy donors. In the PCR, 60 Vbeta and 13 Jbeta primers were used. Only in-frame clones appear in the TCRdb table, and some are missing; sequencing was by immunoSEQ multiplex PCR. The table shows about 120,000 clones, with around three quarters occurring only once. The sample taken for sequencing was PBMCs. Receptors originate from a woman aged 40 to 55 in good health and CMV-seropositive.

The gene calls are TRBV6-1 and TRBJ1-1; D is uncertain. Germline assignment: CDR1 MNHNS and CDR2 SASEGT. Trimming left V 1 base short and J 4 bases short, with 10 bases between. This CDR3 has 14 amino acids. The CDR3 nucleotides are TGTGCCAGCAGTGAAGGTACCCGGGGCACTGAAGCTTTCTTT. Translating gives CASSEGTRGTEAFF.

This sequence joins TRBV9 and TRBJ1-3, with D hard to call. The V end lost 4 bases, the J end lost 4 bases, and 6 bases lay between the germline ends. This CDR3 is 12 amino acids long. From germline, CDR1 is SGDLS and CDR2 YYNGEE. CDR3 DNA sequence: TGTGCCAGCAGCCCTCAGGGAAACACCATATATTTT. Protein sequence: CASSPQGNTIYF.

The count of this clone is one. The V call is TRBV11-2, the J call TRBJ1-2; D call uncertain. The germline CDR1 and CDR2 sequences are SGHAT and FQNNGV. The germline V and J ends were trimmed by 4 bases and 2 bases, with 11 bases remaining between them. CDR3 length equals 14 residues. CDR3 region: CASSWAGSNYGYTF. The DNA of the CDR3 is TGTGCCAGCAGCTGGGCGGGGTCCAACTATGGCTACACCTTC.

This clone was picked up a small number of times. The chain has TRBV6-6 and TRBJ1-3, with D unclear. The V end lost 7 bases, the J end lost 9 bases, and 13 bases lay between the germline ends. CDR1 and CDR2 from the germline V gene are MNHNY and SVGAGI (reference sequence). The CDR3 extends over 12 amino acids. The CDR3 here is CASTTETSTIYF. The DNA of the CDR3 is TGTGCCAGCACTACCGAAACTTCCACCATATATTTT.

V and J are TRBV2 and TRBJ2-7; D ambiguous. V was clipped by 2 bases and J by 8 bases, with 4 bases between them. Germline CDR1 is SNHLY and CDR2 is FYNNEI. The CDR3 is 10 amino acids. The CDR3 here is CASSEQKQYF. The CDR3 nucleotides read TGTGCCAGCAGTGAACAGAAGCAGTACTTC.

J is TRBJ2-5 and V is TRBV5-6; 8 bases match TRBD1. CDR3 length: 15 residues. Per germline, CDR1 SGHDT and CDR2 YYEEEE. J was trimmed by 5 bases and V by 4 bases; bases with no gene match: 10. This chain's CDR3 is CASSPTDRGRETQYF. Written as DNA, the CDR3 is TGTGCCAGCAGCCCTACCGACAGGGGTCGGGAGACCCAGTACTTC.

CDR3: CASSQGISGGATDTQYF. The DNA of the CDR3 is TGTGCCAGCAGCCAAGGTATCAGCGGGGGGGCCACAGATACGCAGTATTTT. V and J are TRBV4-2 and TRBJ2-3, with 10 bases lining up with TRBD2. Germline CDR1 is LGHNA and CDR2 is YNFKEQ. The CDR3 is 17 amino acids. V was pared by 1 base and J by 2 bases, with 6 bases of the junction left unmatched.

The gene calls are TRBV7-9 and TRBJ1-1, with D perhaps TRBD1 (5 bases). Trimming stripped 1 base from V and 10 bases from J, with 10 bases between. Germline V gives CDR1 SEHNR, CDR2 FQNEAQ (reference sequence). The CDR3 is made up of 12 amino acids. The DNA for the CDR3 is TGTGCCAGCAGCTTAGGGCAGGGTAGAGCTTTCTTT. This translates into CASSLGQGRAFF.

The gene calls are TRBV11-2 and TRBJ2-2; 11 nucleotides line up with TRBD2. Germline CDR1 SGHAT, CDR2 FQNNGV. CDR3 length: 18 amino acids. Trimming at V came to 1 base and at J to 9 bases, leaving 13 bases not matched to a gene. CDR3 sequence reads: CASSLAALSGRANRELFF. The CDR3 coding sequence is TGTGCCAGCAGCTTAGCCGCCCTTAGCGGGAGGGCTAACCGGGAGCTGTTTTTT.

The V call is TRBV9, the J call TRBJ2-5; 10 nucleotides line up with TRBD2. The CDR3 is 17 residues long. CDR1 is SGDLS and CDR2 is YYNGEE in the germline V gene. Trimming cost V 3 bases and J 1 base; bases outside gene matches: 9. CDR3 DNA sequence: TGTGCCAGCAGCGCCAACTTAGCGGGAGGATCCCAAGAGACCCAGTACTTC. It codes for CASSANLAGGSQETQYF.

The chain combines TRBV9 with TRBJ1-2; 8 nucleotides align to TRBD1. The junction had 6 bases not matched to a gene; V was cut back by 0 bases and J by 11 bases. The CDR3 sequence is 13 residues long. Per the germline V gene, CDR1 is SGDLS and CDR2 is YYNGEE. The CDR3 DNA reads as TGTGCCAGCAGCGTAGAGGCAGGGGGCTTTTACACCTTC. The encoded protein is CASSVEAGGFYTF.

The genes are TRBV5-1 and TRBJ2-7, with 7 bases that match TRBD1. The CDR3 runs to 15 residues. Per the germline V gene, CDR1 is SGHRS and CDR2 is YFSETQ. V was pared by 5 bases and J by 1 base, with 9 bases of the junction left unmatched. The CDR3: CASRNRDSVSYEQYF. Here the CDR3 DNA reads TGCGCCAGCAGGAATCGGGACAGTGTTTCCTACGAGCAGTACTTC. The full variable domain, in which reference TRBV5-1 and TRBJ2-7 provide the parts outside the CDR3, is KAGVTQTPRYLIKTRGQQVTLSCSPISGHRSVSWYQQTPGQGLQFLFEYFSETQRNKGNFPGRFSGRQFSNSRSEMNVSTLELGDSALYLCASRNRDSVSYEQYFGPGTRLTVT.

The chain is built from TRBV13 and TRBJ2-4; 8 bases map to TRBD2. Losses at the gene ends were 10 bases for V and 1 base for J; bases not matched to a gene: 9. Looked up from germline, CDR1 is PRHDT and CDR2 is FYEKMQ (reference sequence). This CDR3 region has 15 residues. The CDR3 nucleotides read TGTGCCATCTTGGGCGGGGGGTCGGCCAAAAACATTCAGTACTTC. Its translation: CAILGGGSAKNIQYF.

This clone was picked up a small number of times. The chain links TRBV7-2 to TRBJ2-3; tentative D call: TRBD2 (6 bases). CDR1 is SGHTA, CDR2 FQGNSA, per germline. V lost 0 bases to trimming and J lost 4 bases, with 11 bases between them. CDR3 size: 15 residues. The CDR3 protein is CASSLARDLADTQYF. In nucleotides, the CDR3 is TGTGCCAGCAGCTTAGCGCGGGACTTAGCAGATACGCAGTATTTT.

V is TRBV2 and J is TRBJ2-2, with 11 bases matching TRBD2. Germline V gene lookup returns CDR1 SNHLY and CDR2 FYNNEI. The CDR3 has 18 amino acids. J lost 0 bases, V lost 3 bases, and 6 bases had no gene match. The chain's CDR3 is CASSEGPSGRSNTGELFF. The CDR3 DNA is TGTGCCAGCAGTGAGGGGCCTAGCGGGAGGTCGAACACCGGGGAGCTGTTTTTT.

The V and J genes are TRBV9 and TRBJ1-5, with D unresolved. The ends were cut back, 0 bases at V and 4 bases at J, with 5 bases in the middle. Germline CDR1 reads SGDLS; CDR2 reads YYNGEE. This CDR3 spans 13 amino acids. CDR3 amino acids: CASSVEPNQPQHF. CDR3 bases: TGTGCCAGCAGCGTAGAGCCAAATCAGCCCCAGCATTTT.